This is a list of T cell receptor beta chains from one sample in a study of shared clonotypes between healthy human individuals. Libraries were prepared by immunoSEQ multiplex PCR; TCRdb keeps only in-frame clonotypes and omits some of them. This table has about 1 million clones, around 76% appearing once. The sequenced material came from memory CD4+ T cells sorted from blood. These TCRs come from a man aged 18 to 29 in good health. Both conserved end residues are part of each CDR3. A D gene is named only where the DNA matches it firmly. The size entry is marked missing in some rows and otherwise reads once, few, many or a size class.

v_call	j_call	d_call	clone_size	cdr3_aa	cdr3_nt
TRBV27	TRBJ2-5	-	few	CASSLGPGSGETQYF	TGTGCCAGCAGTTTGGGACCTGGGTCGGGGGAGACCCAGTACTTC
TRBV5-1	TRBJ2-7	TRBD2	-	CASSLGSGSPYEQYF	TGCGCCAGCAGCTTGGGTAGCGGGAGCCCGTACGAGCAGTACTTC
TRBV28	TRBJ1-4	-	-	CASRGDSFEKLFF	TGTGCCAGCCGGGGAGACAGTTTTGAAAAACTGTTTTTT
TRBV19	TRBJ1-2	TRBD1	-	CASSILQGADGYTF	TGTGCCAGTAGTATCTTACAGGGGGCGGATGGCTACACCTTC
TRBV6-6	TRBJ2-3	TRBD2	-	CASAAGAVDTQYF	TGTGCCAGCGCAGCGGGAGCCGTAGATACGCAGTATTTT
TRBV5-4	TRBJ1-1	-	-	CASSLGGYMNTEAFF	TGTGCCAGCAGCTTGGGGGGGTACATGAACACTGAAGCTTTCTTT
TRBV5-1	TRBJ2-5	TRBD2	-	CASSLTSGRTETQYF	TGCGCCAGCAGCTTAACTAGCGGGAGGACAGAGACCCAGTACTTC
TRBV6-4	TRBJ2-3	-	-	CASSDQTDTQYF	TGTGCCAGCAGTGACCAGACAGATACGCAGTATTTT
TRBV21-1	TRBJ2-5	-	-	CASSKGLNQETQYF	TGTGCCAGCAGCAAAGGGCTGAATCAAGAGACCCAGTACTTC
TRBV5-4	TRBJ1-5	-	few	CASSNDRNQPQHF	TGTGCCAGCAGCAATGACAGGAATCAGCCCCAGCATTTT